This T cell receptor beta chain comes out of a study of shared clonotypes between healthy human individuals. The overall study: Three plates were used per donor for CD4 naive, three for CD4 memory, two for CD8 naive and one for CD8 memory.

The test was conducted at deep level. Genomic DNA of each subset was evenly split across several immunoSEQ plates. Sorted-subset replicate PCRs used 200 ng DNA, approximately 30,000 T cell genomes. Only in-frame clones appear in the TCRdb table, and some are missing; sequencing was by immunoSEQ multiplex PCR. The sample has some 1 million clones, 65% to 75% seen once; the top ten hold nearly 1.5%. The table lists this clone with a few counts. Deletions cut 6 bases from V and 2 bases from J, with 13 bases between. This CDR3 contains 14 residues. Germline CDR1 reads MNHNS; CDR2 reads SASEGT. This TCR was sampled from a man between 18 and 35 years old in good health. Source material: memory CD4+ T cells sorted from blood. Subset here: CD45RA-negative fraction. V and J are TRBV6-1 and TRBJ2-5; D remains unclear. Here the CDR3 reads CASSLRSKQETQYF. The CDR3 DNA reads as TGTGCCAGCAGCCTGAGGTCGAAACAAGAGACCCAGTACTTC.